Presented here are 5 T cell receptor beta chains from one specimen sequenced in a study of T cells in Graves' hyperthyroidism and ophthalmopathy. TCR beta CDR3 sequences were amplified from RNA transcripts. TCR CDR3 regions were first amplified by RT-PCR with HTBI primers. A single record per CDR3 protein comes from TCRdb applying MiXCR to the multiplex PCR reads. The sample has roughly 56,000 distinct CDR3 sequences; around half are singletons. The sequenced sample was blood. Source of these receptors: a woman under 40 with Graves' ophthalmopathy.

Of note for this clonotype: Mismatch with germline at one junction end may stem from a read error. The V call is TRBV20-1, the J call TRBJ2-3; D gene ambiguous. CDR1 DFQATT and CDR2 SNEGSKA come from the germline V gene (reference sequence). The CDR3 runs to 16 residues. The CDR3 coding sequence is TGTAGTGGTAGAGATGGGCTAGGGATCAGCACAGATACGCAGTATTTT. It encodes CSGRDGLGISTDTQYF.

This clonotype was counted once. V gene TRBV19 combines with J gene TRBJ2-3; 11 bases match TRBD2. The CDR3 is made up of 14 amino acids. In germline, CDR1 is LNHDA, CDR2 SQIVND (reference sequence). After removal of 5 bases from V and 5 bases from J, the junction contained 3 bases not matched to a gene. The CDR3 DNA is TGTGCCAGTAGTTTCGGACTAGCGGGAGATACGCAGTATTTT. This gives the protein CASSFGLAGDTQYF.

This clonotype has only a few counts. This rearrangement joins TRBV28 to TRBJ2-3, with TRBD1 matching over 8 bases. Germline lookup yields CDR1 MDHEN and CDR2 SYDVKM. V shed 5 bases and J 5 bases; nucleotides not matched to a gene: 12. The length of the CDR3 is 16 residues. The CDR3 DNA reads as TGTGCCAGCAGTCCCCTGACAGGGGTGCGGAGAGATACGCAGTATTTT. Protein product: CASSPLTGVRRDTQYF.

This rearrangement joins TRBV19 to TRBJ1-1; possibly TRBD1 for D (6 bases). The V gene lost 6 bases and the J gene lost 1 base, with 12 bases spanning the gap. Germline values: CDR1 LNHDA, CDR2 SQIVND (reference sequence). The CDR3 totals 14 residues. The CDR3 DNA reads as TGTGCCAGTAGCAAGGGGGTACGGAACACTGAAGCTTTCTTT. Protein sequence: CASSKGVRNTEAFF.

Of note for this clonotype: Relative to the germline gene, one junction end is altered; a read error may explain this. The chain couples TRBV7-9 to TRBJ1-3; no firm D call. The CDR3 runs to 14 residues. Germline lookup yields CDR1 SEHNR and CDR2 FQNEAQ (reference sequence). CDR3 nucleotide sequence: TGTGCTAGCAGCTTAGCCCGGCGGGAAGACACCATATATTTT. Translated: CASSLARREDTIYF.